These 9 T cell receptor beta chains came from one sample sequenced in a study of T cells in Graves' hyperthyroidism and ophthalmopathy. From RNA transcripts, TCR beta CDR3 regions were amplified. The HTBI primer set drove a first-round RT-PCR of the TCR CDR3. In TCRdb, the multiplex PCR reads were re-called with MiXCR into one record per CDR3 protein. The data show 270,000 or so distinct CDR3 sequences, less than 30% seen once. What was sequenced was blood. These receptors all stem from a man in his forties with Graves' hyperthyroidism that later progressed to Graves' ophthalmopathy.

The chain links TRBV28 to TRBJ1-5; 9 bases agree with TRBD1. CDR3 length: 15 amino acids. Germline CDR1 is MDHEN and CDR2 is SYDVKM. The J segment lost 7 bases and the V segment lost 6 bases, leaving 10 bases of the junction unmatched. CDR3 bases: TGTGCCAGCAGCCCCGGACAGGGGAGTTACCAGCCCCAGCATTTT. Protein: CASSPGQGSYQPQHF.

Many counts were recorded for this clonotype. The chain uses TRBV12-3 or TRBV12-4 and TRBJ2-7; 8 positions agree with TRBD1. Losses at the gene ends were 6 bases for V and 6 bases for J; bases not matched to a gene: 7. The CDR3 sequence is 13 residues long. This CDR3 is CASSRQGPGEQYF. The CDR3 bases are TGTGCCAGCAGCCGACAGGGGCCGGGCGAGCAGTACTTC.

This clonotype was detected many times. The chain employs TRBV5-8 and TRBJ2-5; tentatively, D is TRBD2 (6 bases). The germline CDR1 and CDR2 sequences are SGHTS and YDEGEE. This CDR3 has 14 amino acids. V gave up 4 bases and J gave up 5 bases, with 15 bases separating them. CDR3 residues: CASSAGVGRETQYF. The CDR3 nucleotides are TGTGCCAGCAGCGCCGGAGTGGGGAGGGAGACCCAGTACTTC.

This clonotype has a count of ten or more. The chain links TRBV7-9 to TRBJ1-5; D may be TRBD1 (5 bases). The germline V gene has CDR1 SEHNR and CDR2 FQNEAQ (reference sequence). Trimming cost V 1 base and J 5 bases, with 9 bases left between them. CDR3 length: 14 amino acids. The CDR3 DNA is TGTGCCAGCAGCTTAGTGGGGGGGGATCAGCCCCAGCATTTT. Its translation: CASSLVGGDQPQHF.

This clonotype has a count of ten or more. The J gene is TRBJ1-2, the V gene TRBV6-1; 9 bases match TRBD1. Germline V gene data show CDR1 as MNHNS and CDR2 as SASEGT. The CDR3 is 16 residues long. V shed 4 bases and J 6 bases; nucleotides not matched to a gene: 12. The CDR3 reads CASSANRGRSFHGYTF. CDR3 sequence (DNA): TGTGCCAGCAGTGCGAACAGGGGGCGAAGCTTTCATGGCTACACCTTC.

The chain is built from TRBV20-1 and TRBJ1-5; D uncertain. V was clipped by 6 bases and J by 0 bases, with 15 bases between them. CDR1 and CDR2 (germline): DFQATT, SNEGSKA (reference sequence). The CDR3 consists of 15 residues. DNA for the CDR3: TGCAGTGCGAAGTCCCGAGGGTATAGCAATCAGCCCCAGCATTTT. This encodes CSAKSRGYSNQPQHF.

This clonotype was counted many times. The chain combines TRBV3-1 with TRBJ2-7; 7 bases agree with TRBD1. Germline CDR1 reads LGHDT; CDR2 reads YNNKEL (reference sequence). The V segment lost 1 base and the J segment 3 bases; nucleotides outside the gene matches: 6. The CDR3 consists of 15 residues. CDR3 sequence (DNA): TGTGCCAGCAGCCAAGGGGACAGATCAGTCTACGAGCAGTACTTC. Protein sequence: CASSQGDRSVYEQYF.

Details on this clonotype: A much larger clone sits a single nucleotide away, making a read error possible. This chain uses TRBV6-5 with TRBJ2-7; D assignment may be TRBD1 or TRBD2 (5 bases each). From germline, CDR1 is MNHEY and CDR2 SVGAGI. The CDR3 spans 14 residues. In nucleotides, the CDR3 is TGTGCCAGCAGTTACCTTGGGGGATCCTACAAGCAGTACTTC. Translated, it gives CASSYLGGSYKQYF.

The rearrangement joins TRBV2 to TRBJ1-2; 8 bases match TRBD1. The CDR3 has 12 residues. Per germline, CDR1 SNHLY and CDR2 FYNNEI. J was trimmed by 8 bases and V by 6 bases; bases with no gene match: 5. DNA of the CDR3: TGTGCCAGCAGCTTAGACAGGGGCGGCTACACCTTC. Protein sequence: CASSLDRGGYTF.